This TCR beta chain was profiled in a study of CD8+ T cells in alopecia areata. Study as a whole: Tofacitinib administration to treated patients was oral, at 5 to 10 mg twice daily. The study, taken as a whole, reports: Scalp and blood retained many expanded lesional clones during tofacitinib.

Deletions cut 8 bases from V and 7 bases from J, with 14 bases between. The CDR3 consists of 12 residues. CDR1 is SGHAT, CDR2 FQNNGV, per germline. Points on this clone: Its antigen is still unknown.

Treatment denoted: oral pan-JAK inhibitor, 5-10 mg twice daily. Reverse transcribed after extraction, RNA yielded cDNA as the sequencing template. Data came from immunoSEQ multiplex PCR; TCRdb stores just in-frame clones and leaves some out. The sample contains 150,000 to 200,000 clones, 55% to 75% of which appear only once. V usage is TRBV11-2 and J usage is TRBJ1-2, with a possible D match to TRBD1 (6 bases). Material: CD4+ T cells sorted from blood, obtained at week 4, from a patient treated with tofacitinib. The receptor was isolated from a human donor with alopecia areata. CDR3 in amino acids: CASFGGVGGYTF. For the CDR3, the DNA is TGTGCCAGCTTCGGGGGCGTAGGTGGCTACACCTTC. Full variable domain (remainder filled in from reference TRBV11-2 and TRBJ1-2): EAGVAQSPRYKIIEKRQSVAFWCNPISGHATLYWYQQILGQGPKLLIQFQNNGVVDDSQLPKDRFSAERLKGVDSTLKIQPAKLEDSAVYLCASFGGVGGYTFGSGTRLTVV.